The next 9 T cell receptor beta chains were all read from a single sample in a study of T cell repertoires in cytomegalovirus infection. Their target antigens are unknown. MiXCR, run by TCRdb on the reads, gives a single entry per CDR3 protein. Counted here are some 800,000 distinct CDR3 sequences, 30% to 35% occurring once; the ten biggest clones make up roughly 12%. Specimen: cultured CD8+ T cells from PBMCs, collected from culture after CMV antigen stimulation. These receptors were collected from a human donor in good health (CMV status not recorded). Some clones in this sample may be carry-over from other donors' samples.

The chain couples TRBV12-3 or TRBV12-4 to TRBJ2-4, with 8 bases matching TRBD2. J was trimmed by 5 bases and V by 7 bases; bases with no gene match: 4. This CDR3 is built from 13 residues. The CDR3 is CASTGGFENIQYF. CDR3 nucleotide sequence: TGTGCCAGCACGGGAGGGTTCGAAAACATTCAGTACTTC.

This chain connects TRBV5-5 to TRBJ2-7; tentatively, D is TRBD1 (6 bases). This CDR3 has 15 amino acids. The V and J ends lost 4 bases and 3 bases respectively, with 17 bases between them. The germline gives CDR1 SGHKS, CDR2 YYEKEE (reference sequence). DNA of the CDR3: TGTGCCAGCAGCAAAAAATCGGGACAACGCTACGAGCAGTACGTC. Its protein product is CASSKKSGQRYEQYV.

Many counts were recorded for this clonotype. The chain recombines TRBV27 with TRBJ2-5; 11 bases agree with TRBD1. The CDR3 runs to 17 residues. Germline V lookup: CDR1 MNHEY, CDR2 SMNVEV (reference sequence). Trimming removed 3 bases from V and 1 base from J; junction bases left unmatched: 7. The chain's CDR3 is CASSFLSGQGAQETQYF. The CDR3 DNA reads TGTGCCAGCAGTTTTTTAAGCGGACAGGGGGCCCAAGAGACCCAGTACTTC.

The table lists this clonotype with many counts. The chain links TRBV12-3 or TRBV12-4 to TRBJ1-1; D gene unclear. The V gene lost 2 bases and the J gene lost 4 bases, with 5 bases spanning the gap. CDR3 length equals 12 residues. The CDR3 DNA follows: TGTGCCAGCAGTTTATATTCCACTGAAGCTTTCTTT. Amino acid sequence: CASSLYSTEAFF.

The chain uses TRBV12-3 or TRBV12-4 and TRBJ1-5; D unresolved. This CDR3 has 15 residues. Trimming stripped 1 base from V and 6 bases from J, with 13 bases between. The CDR3 sequence: CASSLGAPGGQPQHF. The CDR3, as DNA: TGTGCCAGCAGTTTAGGGGCGCCGGGCGGTCAGCCCCAGCATTTT.

This clonotype was observed a handful of times. The gene calls are TRBV7-9 and TRBJ2-1, with 8 nucleotides matching TRBD2. Trimming took 3 bases from V and 0 from J; bases not matched to a gene: 7. The CDR3 loop spans 17 amino acids. Germline values: CDR1 SEHNR, CDR2 FQNEAQ (reference sequence). The CDR3 protein is CASSLRAGTSSYNEQFF. In DNA form, the CDR3 reads TGTGCCAGCAGCTTGCGAGCGGGGACTAGCTCCTACAATGAGCAGTTCTTC.

This clonotype appeared once. CDR3 DNA: TGCGCCAGCAGCTTGGAAGCCTCCCGCGGCTATAATTCACCCCTCCACTTT. This codes for CASSLEASRGYNSPLHF. The chain recombines TRBV5-1 with TRBJ1-6; no firm D call. V lost 0 bases to trimming and J lost 3 bases, with 13 bases between them. The V gene's germline CDR1 is SGHRS and CDR2 YFSETQ. The CDR3 runs to 17 residues.

The V gene is TRBV27, the J gene TRBJ2-1; 12 bases align to TRBD1. The length of the CDR3 is 14 residues. CDR1 and CDR2 from the germline V gene are MNHEY and SMNVEV (reference sequence). V shed 3 bases and J 10 bases; nucleotides not matched to a gene: 4. CDR3 nucleotides: TGTGCCAGCAGTTTGGGACAGGGGGCGTGGGAGCAGTTCTTC. Translating it yields CASSLGQGAWEQFF.

The sample holds a few counts of this clonotype. This chain joins TRBV7-2 and TRBJ2-3, with 15 bases aligning to TRBD2. Unmatched junction bases numbered 4, after V lost 6 bases and J lost 3 bases. This CDR3 spans 16 amino acids. Germline V gives CDR1 SGHTA, CDR2 FQGNSA. As DNA, the CDR3 is TGTGCCAGCAGTTCAGGGACTAGCGGGAGGACAGATACGCAGTATTTT. It yields the protein CASSSGTSGRTDTQYF.